This TCR beta chain was captured in a study of early T cells in non-severe SARS-CoV-2 infection. As for the study in general: Sequenced bulk RNA came from whole blood that was unsorted, and chains were unpaired. Study-wide findings and caveats: CD4 and private specificities were missed by VDJdb matching, which favored anti-spike CD8 responses.

Notes on this clonotype: The antigen is not known.

The CDR3 sequence is 14 residues long. V was pared by 6 bases and J by 5 bases, with 17 bases between. The germline V gene has CDR1 SGHNT and CDR2 YENEEA. Each single cDNA molecule received a unique molecular identifier. TCRdb independently ran MiXCR on the 5' RACE reads; one entry per CDR3 protein. The table includes 100,000 to 120,000 distinct CDR3 sequences, about 12% detected once. This receptor was identified in an adult who was a healthcare worker with PCR-confirmed SARS-CoV-2 infection or an uninfected control (not recorded which). The sample taken for sequencing was whole blood. This sequence joins TRBV11-3 and TRBJ2-7; TRBD1 is a possible D gene (6 bases). In DNA, the CDR3 is TGTGCCAGCAGTTACACGGGACACAGCCACGAGCAGTACTTC. This gives the protein CASSYTGHSHEQYF.